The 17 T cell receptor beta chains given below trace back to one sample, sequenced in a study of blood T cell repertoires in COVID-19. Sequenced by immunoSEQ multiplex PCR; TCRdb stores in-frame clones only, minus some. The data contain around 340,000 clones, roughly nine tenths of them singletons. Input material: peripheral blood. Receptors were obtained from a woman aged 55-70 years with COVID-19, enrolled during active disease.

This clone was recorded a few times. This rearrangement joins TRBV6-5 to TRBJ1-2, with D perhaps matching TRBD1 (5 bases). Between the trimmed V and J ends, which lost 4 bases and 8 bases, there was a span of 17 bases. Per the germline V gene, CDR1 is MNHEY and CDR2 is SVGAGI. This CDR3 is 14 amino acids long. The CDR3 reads CASSFSGGSGGYTF. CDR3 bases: TGTGCCAGCAGTTTCTCCGGGGGGTCGGGAGGCTACACCTTC.

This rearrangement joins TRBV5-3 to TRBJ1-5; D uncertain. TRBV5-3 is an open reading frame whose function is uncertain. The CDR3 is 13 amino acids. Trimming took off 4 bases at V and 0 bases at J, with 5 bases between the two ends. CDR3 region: CARSNYSNQPQHF. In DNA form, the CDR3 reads TGTGCCAGAAGCAATTATAGCAATCAGCCCCAGCATTTT.

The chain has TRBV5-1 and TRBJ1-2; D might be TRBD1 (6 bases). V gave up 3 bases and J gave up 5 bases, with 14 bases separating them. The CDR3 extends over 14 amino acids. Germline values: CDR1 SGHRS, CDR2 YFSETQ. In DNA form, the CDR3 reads TGCGCCAGCAGCTCGGAGGGGGGGCCTTATGGCTACACCTTC. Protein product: CASSSEGGPYGYTF.

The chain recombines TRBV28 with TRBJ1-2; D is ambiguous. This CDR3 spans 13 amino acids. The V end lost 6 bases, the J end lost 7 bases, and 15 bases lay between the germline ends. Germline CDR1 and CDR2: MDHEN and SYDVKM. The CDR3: CASSPAGLSGYTF. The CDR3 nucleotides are TGTGCCAGCAGCCCAGCCGGGTTGAGTGGCTACACCTTC.

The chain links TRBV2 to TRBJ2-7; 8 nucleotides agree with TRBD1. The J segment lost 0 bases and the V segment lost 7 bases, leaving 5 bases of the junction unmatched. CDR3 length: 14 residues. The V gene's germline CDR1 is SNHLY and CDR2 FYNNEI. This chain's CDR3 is CASIPTGVSYEQYF. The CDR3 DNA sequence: TGTGCCAGCATTCCGACAGGGGTCTCCTACGAGCAGTACTTC.

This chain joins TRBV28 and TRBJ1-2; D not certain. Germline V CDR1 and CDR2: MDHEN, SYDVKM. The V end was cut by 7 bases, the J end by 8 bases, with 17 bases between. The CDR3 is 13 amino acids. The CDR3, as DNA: TGTGCCAGCACCCCCGACTTGAGACGGGGCTACACCTTC. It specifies CASTPDLRRGYTF.

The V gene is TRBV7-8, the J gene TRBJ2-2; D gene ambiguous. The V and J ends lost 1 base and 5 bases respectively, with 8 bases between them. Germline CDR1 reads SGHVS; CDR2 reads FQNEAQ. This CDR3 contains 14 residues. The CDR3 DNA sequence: TGTGCCAGCAGCTTAGGTCTGAGGACCGGGGAGCTGTTTTTT. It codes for CASSLGLRTGELFF.

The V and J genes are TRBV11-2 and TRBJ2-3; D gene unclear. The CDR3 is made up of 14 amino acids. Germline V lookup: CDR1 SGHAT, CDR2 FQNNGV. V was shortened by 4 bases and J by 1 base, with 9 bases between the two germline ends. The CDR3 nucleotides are TGTGCCAGCAGCTCCTATGCGGGCACAGATACGCAGTATTTT. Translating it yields CASSSYAGTDTQYF.

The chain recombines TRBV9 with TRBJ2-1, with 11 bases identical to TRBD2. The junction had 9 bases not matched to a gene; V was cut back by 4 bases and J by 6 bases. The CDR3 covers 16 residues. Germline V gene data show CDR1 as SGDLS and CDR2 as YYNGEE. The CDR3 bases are TGTGCCAGCAGCCTAGATATAGCGGGGGGGCGCAATGAGCAGTTCTTC. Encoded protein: CASSLDIAGGRNEQFF.

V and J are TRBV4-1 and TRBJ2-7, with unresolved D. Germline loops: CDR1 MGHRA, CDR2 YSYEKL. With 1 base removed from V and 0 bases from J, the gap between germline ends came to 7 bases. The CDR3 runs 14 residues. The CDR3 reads CASSQGALSYEQYF. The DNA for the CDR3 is TGCGCCAGCAGCCAAGGGGCCCTCTCCTACGAGCAGTACTTC.

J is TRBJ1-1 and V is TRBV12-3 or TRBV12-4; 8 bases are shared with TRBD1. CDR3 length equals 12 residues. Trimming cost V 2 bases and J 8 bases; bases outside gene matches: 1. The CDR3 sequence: CASSLWDREAFF. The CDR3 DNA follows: TGTGCCAGCAGTTTATGGGACAGGGAAGCTTTCTTT.

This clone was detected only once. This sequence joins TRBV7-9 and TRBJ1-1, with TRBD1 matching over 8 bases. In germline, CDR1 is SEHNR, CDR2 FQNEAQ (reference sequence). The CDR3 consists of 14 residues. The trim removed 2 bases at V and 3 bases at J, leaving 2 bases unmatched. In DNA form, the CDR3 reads TGTGCCAGCAGCTTACAGGGGGCCTACACTGAAGCTTTCTTT. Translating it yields CASSLQGAYTEAFF.

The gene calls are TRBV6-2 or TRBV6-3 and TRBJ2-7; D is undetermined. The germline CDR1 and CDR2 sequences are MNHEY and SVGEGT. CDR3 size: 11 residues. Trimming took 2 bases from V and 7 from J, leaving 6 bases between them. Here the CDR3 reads CASSYPPEQYF. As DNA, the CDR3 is TGTGCCAGCAGTTACCCCCCGGAGCAGTACTTC.

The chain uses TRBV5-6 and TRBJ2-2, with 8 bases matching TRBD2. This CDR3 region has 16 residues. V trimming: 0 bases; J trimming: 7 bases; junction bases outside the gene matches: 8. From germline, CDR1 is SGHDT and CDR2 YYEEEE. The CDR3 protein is CASSLEIAGGYGELFF. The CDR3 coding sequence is TGTGCCAGCAGCTTGGAGATTGCGGGGGGATACGGGGAGCTGTTTTTT.

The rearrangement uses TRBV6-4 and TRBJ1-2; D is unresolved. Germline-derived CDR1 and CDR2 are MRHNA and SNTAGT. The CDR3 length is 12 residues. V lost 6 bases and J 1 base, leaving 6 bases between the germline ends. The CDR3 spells CASRDRNYGYTF. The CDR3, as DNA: TGTGCCAGCAGAGACCGTAACTATGGCTACACCTTC.

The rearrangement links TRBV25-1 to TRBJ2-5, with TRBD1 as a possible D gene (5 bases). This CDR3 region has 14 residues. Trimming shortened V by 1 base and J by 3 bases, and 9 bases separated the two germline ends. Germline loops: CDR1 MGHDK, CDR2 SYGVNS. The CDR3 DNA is TGTGCCAGCAGTGAATCGGCAGGGAAAGAGACCCAGTACTTC. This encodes CASSESAGKETQYF.

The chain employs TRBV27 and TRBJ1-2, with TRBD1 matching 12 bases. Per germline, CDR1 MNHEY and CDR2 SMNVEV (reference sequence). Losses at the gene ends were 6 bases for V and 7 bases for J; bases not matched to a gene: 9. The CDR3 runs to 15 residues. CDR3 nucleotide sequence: TGTGCCAGCAGGAACATGGGACAGGGGGCAGGTGGCTACACCTTC. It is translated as CASRNMGQGAGGYTF.